The text below deals with one T cell receptor beta chain. Its antigen is still unknown. The data were obtained in a study of T cell responses to AZD1222 COVID-19 vaccine. Using immunoSEQ multiplex PCR, the repertoire was profiled, and TCRdb retains in-frame clones only, with some absent. In the table there are some 130,000 clones, 85% to 95% of which are singletons. General observations from the study: The peak T cell response came first, and repertoires were sampled only after it. Donors were largely white British and mainly female; clonal diversity was possibly underestimated. The study found Spike-specific TCR breadth and depth rose after two AZD1222 doses. The study found vaccine-associated CD4 TCRs spanning spike, dominant at 160-218 and 743-854.

Germline V gene data show CDR1 as SGHTA and CDR2 as FQGNSA. V shed 5 bases, J shed 5 bases, and the junction held 6 bases outside the gene matches. The CDR3 covers 15 residues. This TCR derives from an adult who received the AZD1222 COVID-19 vaccine. The sample in question was peripheral blood, obtained 28 days after the second AZD1222 dose. The V gene is TRBV7-2, the J gene TRBJ2-1; 10 bases match TRBD2. The CDR3 bases are TGTGCCAGCAGCGCAAGCGGGGGGGTCCACAATGAGCAGTTCTTC. This codes for CASSASGGVHNEQFF.